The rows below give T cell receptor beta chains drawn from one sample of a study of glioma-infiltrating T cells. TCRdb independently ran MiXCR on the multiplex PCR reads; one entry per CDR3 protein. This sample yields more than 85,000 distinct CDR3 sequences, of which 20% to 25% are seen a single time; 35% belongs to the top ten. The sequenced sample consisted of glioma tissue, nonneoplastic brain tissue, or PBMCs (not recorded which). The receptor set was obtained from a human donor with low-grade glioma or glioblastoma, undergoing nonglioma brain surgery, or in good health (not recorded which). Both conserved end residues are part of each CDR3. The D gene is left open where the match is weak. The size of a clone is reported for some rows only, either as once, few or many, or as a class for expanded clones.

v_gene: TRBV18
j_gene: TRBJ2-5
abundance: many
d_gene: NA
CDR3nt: TGTGCCAGCTCACCAGAAGAGACCCAGTACTTC
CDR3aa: CASSPEETQYF

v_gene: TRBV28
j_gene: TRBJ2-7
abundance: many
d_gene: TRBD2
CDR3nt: TGTGCCAGCAGTCTTCCAAGCGGGGGCTACGAGCAGTACTTC
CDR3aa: CASSLPSGGYEQYF

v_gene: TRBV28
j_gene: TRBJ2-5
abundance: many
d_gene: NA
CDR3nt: TGTGCCAGCAGTTCTCGGGCCGGAGGACCAGAGACCCAGTACTTC
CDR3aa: CASSSRAGGPETQYF

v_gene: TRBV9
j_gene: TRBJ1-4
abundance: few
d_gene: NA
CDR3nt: TGTGCCAGCAGCCCCGGACGACAAAAACTGTTTTTT
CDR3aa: CASSPGRQKLFF

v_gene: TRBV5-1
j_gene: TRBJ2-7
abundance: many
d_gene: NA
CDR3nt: TGCGCCAGCAGCTTGGAGGTACCCCTCTACGAGCAGTACTTC
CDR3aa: CASSLEVPLYEQYF

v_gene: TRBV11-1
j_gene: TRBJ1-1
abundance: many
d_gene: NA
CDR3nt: TGTGCCAGCAGCTTAGCCGGCGGGACGAACACTGAAGCTTTCTTT
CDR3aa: CASSLAGGTNTEAFF

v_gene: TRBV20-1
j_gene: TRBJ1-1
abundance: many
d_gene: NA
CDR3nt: TGCAGTGCTAGAGAAAGCGACGAAGCTTTCTTT
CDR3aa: CSARESDEAFF

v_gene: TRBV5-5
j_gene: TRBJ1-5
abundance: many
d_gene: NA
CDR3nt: TGTGCCAGCAGCTTGGATTCCGTTTCGCCCCAGCATTTT
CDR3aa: CASSLDSVSPQHF

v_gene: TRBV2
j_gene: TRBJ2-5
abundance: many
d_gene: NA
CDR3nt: TGTGCCAGCAGCTACGACCCCATGGCCCAGTACTTC
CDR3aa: CASSYDPMAQYF

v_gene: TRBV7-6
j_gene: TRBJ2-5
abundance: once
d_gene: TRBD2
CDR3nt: TGTGCCAGCAGCTCGCTAGCGGGAGCGACCACGGAGAATCAGTACTTC
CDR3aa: CASSSLAGATTENQYF

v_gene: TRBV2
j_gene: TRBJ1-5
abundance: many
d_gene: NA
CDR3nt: TGTGCCAGCAGGACAGCGACGAGTAGCAATCAGCCCCAGCATTTT
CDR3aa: CASRTATSSNQPQHF

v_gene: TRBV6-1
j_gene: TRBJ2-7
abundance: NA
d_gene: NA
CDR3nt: TGTGCCTCCCGGAGGGGTAGTAACTACGAGCAGTACTTT
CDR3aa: CASRRGSNYEQYF

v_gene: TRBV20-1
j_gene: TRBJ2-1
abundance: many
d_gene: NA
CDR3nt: TGCAGTGCTAGAGGGGGGGCAGGGTACAATGAGCAGTTCTTC
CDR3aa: CSARGGAGYNEQFF

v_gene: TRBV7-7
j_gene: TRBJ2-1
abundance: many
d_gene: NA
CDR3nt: TGTGCTAGCAGCCAGGACACCTACAATGAGCAGTTCTTC
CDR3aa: CASSQDTYNEQFF

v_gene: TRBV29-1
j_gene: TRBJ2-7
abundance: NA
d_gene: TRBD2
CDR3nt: TGCAGCTACGCCCTTAGCGGGGGGACACCCTACGAGCAGTACTTC
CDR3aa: CSYALSGGTPYEQYF

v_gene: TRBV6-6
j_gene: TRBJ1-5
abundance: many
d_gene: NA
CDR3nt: TGTGCCAGCAGTTACTCCGGGGGGGCTCAGCCCCAGCATTTT
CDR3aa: CASSYSGGAQPQHF

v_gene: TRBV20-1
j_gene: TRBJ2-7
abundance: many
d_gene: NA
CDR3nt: TGCAGTGCTAGGCGGGGAGAGAAGCTCGGTTACGAGCAGTACTTC
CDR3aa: CSARRGEKLGYEQYF

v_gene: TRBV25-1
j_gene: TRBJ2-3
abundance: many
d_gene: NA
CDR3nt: TGTGCCAGCAGTGACAGGAGCAGCACAGATACGCAGTATTTT
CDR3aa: CASSDRSSTDTQYF